This TCR beta chain was identified in a study of blood T cell repertoires in COVID-19. Cohorts were based on clinical histories the participants reported. Germline-derived CDR1 and CDR2 are MNHNY and SVGAGI (reference sequence). V was clipped by 2 bases and J by 5 bases, with 17 bases between them. The length of the CDR3 is 16 residues. The authors' processing: Reference gene primer amplification yielded estimated nucleated cell counts. Data came from immunoSEQ multiplex PCR; TCRdb stores just in-frame clones and leaves some out. Clone size and the V and J calls come from that table; the DNA yielded D and trimming. The table has approximately 200,000 clones, more than 80% seen once.

The source is a young man who had recovered from COVID-19. The rearrangement links TRBV6-6 to TRBJ2-3, with D possibly TRBD2 on 7 matching bases. What was sequenced was PBMCs or T cells enriched from blood (not recorded which). The CDR3 sequence is CASSYPSGLGGDTQYF. DNA of the CDR3: TGTGCCAGCAGTTACCCCTCTGGACTAGGGGGAGATACGCAGTATTTT.